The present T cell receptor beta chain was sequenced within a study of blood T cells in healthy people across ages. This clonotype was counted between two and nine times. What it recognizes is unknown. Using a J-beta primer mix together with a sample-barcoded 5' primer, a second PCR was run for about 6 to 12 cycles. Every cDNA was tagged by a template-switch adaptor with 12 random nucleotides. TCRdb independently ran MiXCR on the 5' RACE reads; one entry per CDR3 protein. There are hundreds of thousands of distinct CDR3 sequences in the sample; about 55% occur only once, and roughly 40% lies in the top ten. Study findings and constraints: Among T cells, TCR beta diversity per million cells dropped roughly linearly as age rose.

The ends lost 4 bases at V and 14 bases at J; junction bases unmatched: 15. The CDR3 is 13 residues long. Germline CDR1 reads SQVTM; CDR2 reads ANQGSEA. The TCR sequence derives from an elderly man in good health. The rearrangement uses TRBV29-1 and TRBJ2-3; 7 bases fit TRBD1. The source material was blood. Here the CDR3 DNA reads TGCAGCGTTGGGGTAGGGGGCGAAAGAGACGCGTATTTT. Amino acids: CSVGVGGERDAYF.